A selection of T cell receptor beta chains follows, all from one sample in a study of identical twins' blood T cells. TCRdb re-called the 5' RACE reads with MiXCR, one entry per CDR3 protein. Here the sample spans about 370,000 distinct CDR3 sequences, approximately 30% being singletons. The sequencing input was PBMCs. The receptors originated from a woman between 18 and 49 years old in good health. CDR3s include the opening cysteine and the closing phenylalanine or tryptophan. D genes are given only for firm matches. Expanded clones get a size class; other rows say once, few or many, or leave the size out.

CSALGQAQETQYF TGCAGTGCTCTAGGGCAGGCCCAAGAGACCCAGTACTTC TRBJ2-5 - - TRBV20-1
CASSLLQGGDSPLHF TGCGCCAGCAGCTTGTTACAGGGAGGAGATTCACCCCTCCACTTT TRBJ1-6 few - TRBV5-1
CASGSEGHSNQPQHF TGTGCCAGCGGATCAGAGGGTCATAGCAATCAGCCCCAGCATTTT TRBJ1-5 - - TRBV3-1
CASSLVAARGVDTQYF TGCGCCAGCAGCCTTGTAGCGGCTAGGGGAGTAGATACGCAGTATTTT TRBJ2-3 - - TRBV4-1
CSVPDRGDGYTF TGCAGCGTTCCTGACAGGGGGGATGGCTACACCTTC TRBJ1-2 - TRBD1 TRBV29-1
CSAGSGHQETQYF TGCAGTGCTGGTTCGGGTCACCAAGAGACCCAGTACTTC TRBJ2-5 few - TRBV20-1
CASSLEGGSTGELFF TGCGCCAGCAGCTTAGAAGGGGGGTCCACCGGGGAGCTGTTTTTT TRBJ2-2 - - TRBV5-1
CASKAFRGGGGNTIYF TGTGCCAGCAAGGCGTTTAGGGGAGGGGGTGGAAACACCATATATTTT TRBJ1-3 few - TRBV6-6
CAIREDRKTSTDTQYF TGTGCCATCAGAGAGGACAGGAAAACTAGCACAGATACGCAGTATTTT TRBJ2-3 many TRBD1 TRBV10-3
CSGWYNEKLFF TGCAGCGGGTGGTACAATGAAAAACTGTTTTTT TRBJ1-4 few - TRBV29-1
CSAPFWDGLAKNIQYF TGCAGTGCCCCCTTCTGGGACGGTCTAGCCAAAAACATTCAGTACTTC TRBJ2-4 - - TRBV20-1
CASSLTGRNEKLFF TGTGCCAGCAGCCTAACAGGGCGTAATGAAAAACTGTTTTTT TRBJ1-4 once - TRBV7-2
CSVGVDWGYNEQFF TGCAGCGTCGGTGTGGATTGGGGCTACAATGAGCAGTTCTTC TRBJ2-1 - - TRBV29-1
CATSSLTSKETQYF TGCGCCACCAGCAGCCTAACCTCAAAAGAGACCCAGTACTTC TRBJ2-5 - - TRBV15
CASSPVLRDHTYNEQFF TGTGCCAGCAGCCCTGTCCTTAGGGACCACACCTACAATGAGCAGTTCTTC TRBJ2-1 few - TRBV3-1
CASSYGRTDGYTF TGTGCCAGCAGTTACGGCCGTACAGATGGCTACACCTTC TRBJ1-2 - - TRBV6-2/TRBV6-3
CASKGTDNEQFF TGTGCCAGCAAAGGCACGGACAATGAGCAGTTCTTC TRBJ2-1 many - TRBV9
CSASTPGEMNTEAFF TGCAGTGCTAGTACCCCCGGGGAAATGAACACTGAAGCTTTCTTT TRBJ1-1 - - TRBV20-1